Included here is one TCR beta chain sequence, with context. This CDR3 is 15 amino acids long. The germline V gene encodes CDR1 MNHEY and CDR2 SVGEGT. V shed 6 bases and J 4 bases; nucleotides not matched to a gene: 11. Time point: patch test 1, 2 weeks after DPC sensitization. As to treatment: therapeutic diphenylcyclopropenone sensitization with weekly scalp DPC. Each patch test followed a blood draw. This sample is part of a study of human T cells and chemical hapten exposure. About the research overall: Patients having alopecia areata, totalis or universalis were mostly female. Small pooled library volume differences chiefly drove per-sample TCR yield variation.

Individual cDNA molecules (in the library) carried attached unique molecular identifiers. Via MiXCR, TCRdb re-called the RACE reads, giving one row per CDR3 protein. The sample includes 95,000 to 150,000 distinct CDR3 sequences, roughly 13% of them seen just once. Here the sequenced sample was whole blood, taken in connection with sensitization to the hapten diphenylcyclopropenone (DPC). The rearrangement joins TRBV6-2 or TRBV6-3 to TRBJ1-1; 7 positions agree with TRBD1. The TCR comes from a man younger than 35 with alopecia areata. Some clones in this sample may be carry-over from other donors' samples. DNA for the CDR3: TGTGCCAGCAGCTATTACGGCGCAGGGGGCACTGAAGCTTTCTTT. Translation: CASSYYGAGGTEAFF.